A selection of T cell receptor beta chains follows, all from one sample in a study of blood T cell repertoires in COVID-19. The assay was immunoSEQ multiplex PCR, and TCRdb's table has in-frame clones only and misses some. In the table there are some 31,000 clones, 65% to 90% of which are singletons. Sequences were obtained from peripheral blood. The receptor set was obtained from an older woman with active COVID-19. CDR3s include the opening cysteine and the closing phenylalanine or tryptophan. Fields, in order: V gene, CDR3 protein.

V: TRBV2
CDR3: CASNPLEYHEQYF

V: TRBV5-6
CDR3: CASSSWLRGTDPETQYF

V: TRBV5-1
CDR3: CASSQRQSTDTQYF

V: TRBV4-2
CDR3: CASSDRTAGELFF

V: TRBV7-2
CDR3: CASSLASPLAGNTGELFF

V: TRBV4-1
CDR3: CASSQAGTGHNEQYF

V: TRBV28
CDR3: CASSPRSWYSGNTIYF

V: TRBV7-9
CDR3: CASSFRLAGGWDEQFF

V: TRBV9
CDR3: CASSAGGRLGDIQYF

V: TRBV10-3
CDR3: CAISESPPLADVTDTQYF

V: TRBV24-1
CDR3: CATSHGTGNSNQPQHF

V: TRBV10-1
CDR3: CASSEFRAGKNNEQFF

V: TRBV15
CDR3: CATSRGKEGQYF

V: TRBV19
CDR3: CASSTLGTANTGELFF

V: TRBV3-1/TRBV3-2
CDR3: CASSPLRRSGANVLTF

V: TRBV5-4
CDR3: CASSGGGGNEQFF

V: TRBV25-1
CDR3: CASSEYGARGNEQFF

V: TRBV20-1
CDR3: CSARVTVEAFF

V: TRBV7-2
CDR3: CASSLVGTGYEQYF

V: TRBV5-4
CDR3: CASQGEGGHGELFF

V: TRBV28
CDR3: CASSFRQGVAYEQYF

V: TRBV20-1
CDR3: CSASPGTVNQPQHF

V: TRBV7-2
CDR3: CASSLGFSQGSGYTF

V: TRBV6-5
CDR3: CASRVDRGNTEAFF

V: TRBV11-2
CDR3: CASSLESGGVSEQYF

V: TRBV11-3
CDR3: CASSPDIGREAGELFF

V: TRBV28
CDR3: CASSFSATSTDTQYF

V: TRBV6-5
CDR3: CASSYLDSRYGYTF

V: TRBV7-9
CDR3: CASSFASGRSSDTGELFF

V: TRBV14
CDR3: CASSYGQNYGYTF

V: TRBV5-1
CDR3: CASSSTFADTQYF

V: TRBV29-1
CDR3: CSVEASGRVQETQYF

V: TRBV5-1
CDR3: CASSLAGHLPEKLFF

V: TRBV27
CDR3: CASSPTGSGANVLTF

V: TRBV6-5
CDR3: CASRNRTGNNQPQHF

V: TRBV2
CDR3: CATQKAEGTQYF

V: TRBV2
CDR3: CASSDRQGIYGYTF

V: TRBV15
CDR3: CATSRTVPHQPQHF

V: TRBV5-1
CDR3: CASSLPGYNEQFF

V: TRBV5-1
CDR3: CASSLEHGGPAKNIQYF

V: TRBV29-1
CDR3: CSVEEGQGVEQYF

V: TRBV5-4
CDR3: CASSSIGTAGNTIYF